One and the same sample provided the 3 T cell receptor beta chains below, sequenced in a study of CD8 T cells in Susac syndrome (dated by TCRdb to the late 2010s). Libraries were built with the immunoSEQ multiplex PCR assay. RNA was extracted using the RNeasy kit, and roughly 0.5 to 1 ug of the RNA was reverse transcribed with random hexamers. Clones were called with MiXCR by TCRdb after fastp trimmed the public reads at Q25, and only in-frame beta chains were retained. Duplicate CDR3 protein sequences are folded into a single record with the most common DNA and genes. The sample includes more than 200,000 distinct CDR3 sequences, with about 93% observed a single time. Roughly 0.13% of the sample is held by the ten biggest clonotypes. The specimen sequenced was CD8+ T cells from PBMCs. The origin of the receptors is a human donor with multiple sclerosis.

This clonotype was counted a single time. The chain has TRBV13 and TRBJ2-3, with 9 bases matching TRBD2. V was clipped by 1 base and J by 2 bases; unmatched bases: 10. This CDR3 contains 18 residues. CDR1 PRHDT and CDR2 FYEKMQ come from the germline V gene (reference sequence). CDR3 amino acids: CASSLEEGRGGLTDTQYF. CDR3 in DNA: TGTGCCAGCAGCTTAGAAGAGGGGCGGGGGGGCCTCACAGATACGCAGTATTTT. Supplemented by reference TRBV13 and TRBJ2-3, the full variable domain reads AAGVIQSPRHLIKEKRETATLKCYPIPRHDTVYWYQQGPGQDPQFLISFYEKMQSDKGSIPDRFSAQQFSDYHSELNMSSLELGDSALYFCASSLEEGRGGLTDTQYFGPGTRLTVL.

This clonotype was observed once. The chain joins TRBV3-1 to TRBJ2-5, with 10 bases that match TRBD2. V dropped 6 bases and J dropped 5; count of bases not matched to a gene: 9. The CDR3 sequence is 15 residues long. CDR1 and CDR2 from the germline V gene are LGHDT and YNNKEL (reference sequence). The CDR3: CASSYSGGAFETQYF. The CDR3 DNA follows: TGTGCCAGCAGTTACAGCGGGGGGGCCTTTGAGACCCAGTACTTC.

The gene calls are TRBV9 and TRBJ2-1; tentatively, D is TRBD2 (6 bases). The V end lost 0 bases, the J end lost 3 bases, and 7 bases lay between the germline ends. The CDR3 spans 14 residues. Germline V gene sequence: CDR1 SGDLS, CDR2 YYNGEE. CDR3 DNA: TGTGCCAGCAGCGTAGGGCGGGGCTACAATGAGCAGTTCTTC. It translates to CASSVGRGYNEQFF.